The clone carrying this T cell receptor (beta chain) was seen once. Its antigen remains unidentified. Trimming removed 7 bases from V and 3 bases from J; junction bases left unmatched: 15. Germline V gene sequence: CDR1 MDHEN, CDR2 SYDVKM. The CDR3 spans 18 residues. TCRdb keeps only in-frame clones here, not all; method: immunoSEQ multiplex PCR. The sample includes fewer than 30,000 clones, approximately 79% seen only once; the top ten take around 0.6%. This sample is part of a study of PD-1 blockade in classical Hodgkin lymphoma. The study, taken as a whole, reports: Complete responders started with a diversity level that resembled newly diagnosed patients at baseline.

Time point: cycle 4 day 1 (C4D1), after around six weeks of nivolumab. Brentuximab vedotin exposure varied, and every patient relapsed after autologous stem cell transplantation. Out of thawed PBMCs, magnetic negative selection purified CD4+ T cells. The chain has TRBV28 and TRBJ2-4; TRBD1 matches at 10 bases. The origin of this receptor is a human donor with classical Hodgkin lymphoma. The material was CD4+ T cells from blood, obtained before the fourth cycle of nivolumab. The chain's CDR3 is CASIGVTGGGGGKNIQYF. The CDR3, as DNA: TGTGCCAGCATTGGGGTGACAGGGGGCGGAGGAGGCAAAAACATTCAGTACTTC.